This TCR beta chain is drawn from a study of CD4+ T cells in melanoma. Notes on the study in general: Neoantigen-specific CD4+ T cells in melanoma reportedly had diverse differentiation states.

Generated by immunoSEQ multiplex PCR, the TCRdb table keeps only in-frame clones and is missing some. The sample holds around 15,000 clones, 70% to 80% seen once. This clone was seen only a few times. Its target is not known. The sample comprised cells from a culture (not recorded whether cultured in vitro). This clonotype was obtained from a human donor with melanoma.

CDR3 loop: CASSSIQLADEKLFF. The CDR3 DNA reads TGTGCCAGTAGTAGCATACAGCTCGCTGATGAAAAACTGTTTTTT. The rearrangement joins TRBV19 to TRBJ1-4, with D unclear. Germline CDR1 LNHDA, CDR2 SQIVND (reference sequence). V lost 4 bases and J 6 bases, leaving 15 bases between the germline ends. This CDR3 contains 15 residues.